This is a list of T cell receptor beta chains from one sample in a study of T cell responses to AZD1222 COVID-19 vaccine. Generated by immunoSEQ multiplex PCR, the TCRdb table keeps only in-frame clones and is missing some. The sample yields about 110,000 clones, 88% seen once. Sample: peripheral blood, taken on day 0 of AZD1222 vaccination. The receptors stem from an adult in good health. Each CDR3 is given with its conserved first and last residue. D genes are given only for firm matches. The size field is filled for only some rows; it gives once, few, many or a size class.

size: once
V: TRBV2
D: .
J: TRBJ2-3
DNA: TGTGCCAGCAGTGGTGCGGGGTCTAGCACAGATACGCAGTATTTT
CDR3: CASSGAGSSTDTQYF

size: once
V: TRBV3-1/TRBV3-2
D: TRBD1
J: TRBJ1-2
DNA: TGTGCCAGCAGGGCAGACAGGGGCTATGGCTACACCTTC
CDR3: CASRADRGYGYTF

size: .
V: TRBV5-4
D: TRBD1
J: TRBJ2-1
DNA: TGTGCCAGCAGCTTGGTGGCAGGGGGCTTGCATGAGCAGTTCTTC
CDR3: CASSLVAGGLHEQFF

size: .
V: TRBV6-5
D: .
J: TRBJ2-7
DNA: TGTGCCAGCAGTTACCGGGCATACGAGCAGTACTTC
CDR3: CASSYRAYEQYF

size: .
V: TRBV3-1/TRBV3-2
D: .
J: TRBJ1-1
DNA: TGTGCCAGCAGCCAATCGCGAGACAGAGGCTGGGGCACTGAAGCTTTCTTT
CDR3: CASSQSRDRGWGTEAFF

size: .
V: TRBV2
D: TRBD2
J: TRBJ2-1
DNA: TGTGCCAGCAGTCCGGGGACTAGCAGAGGCGATGAGCAGTTCTTC
CDR3: CASSPGTSRGDEQFF

size: few
V: TRBV6-1
D: TRBD1
J: TRBJ2-7
DNA: TGTGCCAGCAGCCGCCAGACAGGGTTCGGGCAGTACTTC
CDR3: CASSRQTGFGQYF

size: .
V: TRBV24-1
D: .
J: TRBJ2-7
DNA: TGTGCCACCAGTGATTCGGCCAAAGGGGGATCATACGAGCAGTACTTC
CDR3: CATSDSAKGGSYEQYF

size: .
V: TRBV3-1/TRBV3-2
D: .
J: TRBJ2-7
DNA: TGTGCCAGCAGCCAATCTTTTGGGGGGGCACTCGAGCAGTACTTC
CDR3: CASSQSFGGALEQYF

size: .
V: TRBV27
D: TRBD1
J: TRBJ1-3
DNA: TGTGCCAGCAGTTTAACGGGGGACAGACAGGGGGGAAACACCATATATTTT
CDR3: CASSLTGDRQGGNTIYF

size: .
V: TRBV19
D: .
J: TRBJ1-5
DNA: TGTGCCAGTAGGACGGGGAGCAATCAGCCCCAGCATTTT
CDR3: CASRTGSNQPQHF

size: .
V: TRBV5-1
D: .
J: TRBJ1-1
DNA: TGCGCCAGCAGCTCAAGGACCAGGGGTAAGCCTGAAGCTTTCTTT
CDR3: CASSSRTRGKPEAFF

size: .
V: TRBV7-9
D: .
J: TRBJ2-7
DNA: TGTGCCAGCAGCAATAGTCGGGGTCTATGGTCCTCCTACGAGCAGTACTTC
CDR3: CASSNSRGLWSSYEQYF

size: .
V: TRBV19
D: .
J: TRBJ1-3
DNA: TGTGCCAGTAGTAAGTTACTAAGGTTGGCTGGAAACACCATATATTTT
CDR3: CASSKLLRLAGNTIYF

size: .
V: TRBV27
D: TRBD1
J: TRBJ1-2
DNA: TGTGCCAGCAGTTTATCGAGGACAGGGGCGCCCTATGGCTACACCTTC
CDR3: CASSLSRTGAPYGYTF

size: .
V: TRBV11-3
D: TRBD2
J: TRBJ2-2
DNA: TGTGCCAGCAGCCGGAGGACTAGCGGGATTCTCACCGGGGAGCTGTTTTTT
CDR3: CASSRRTSGILTGELFF

size: .
V: TRBV11-2
D: .
J: TRBJ2-1
DNA: TGTGCCAGCAGCTTAGGATCGGCGGGACCCAGCAGCAATGAGCAGTTCTTC
CDR3: CASSLGSAGPSSNEQFF

size: once
V: TRBV3-1/TRBV3-2
D: .
J: TRBJ1-1
DNA: TGTGCCAGCAGCCAAAACACATGGGAAGCTTTCTTT
CDR3: CASSQNTWEAFF

size: .
V: TRBV27
D: .
J: TRBJ1-1
DNA: TGTGCCAGCAGTTCGCCCCGGGGGAACACTGAAGCTTTCTTT
CDR3: CASSSPRGNTEAFF

size: .
V: TRBV9
D: .
J: TRBJ2-7
DNA: TGTGCCAGCAGCGAGACAGCTTCGAAAGGGTACGAGCAGTACTTC
CDR3: CASSETASKGYEQYF

size: once
V: TRBV23-1
D: .
J: TRBJ2-3
DNA: TGCGCCAGCAGTCAATCGCAGGAAGATACGCAGTATTTT
CDR3: CASSQSQEDTQYF

size: .
V: TRBV6-5
D: TRBD1
J: TRBJ1-1
DNA: TGTGCCAGCAGTACAGACAGGGCGAACACTGAAGCTTTCTTT
CDR3: CASSTDRANTEAFF

size: few
V: TRBV4-1
D: .
J: TRBJ1-1
DNA: TGCGCCAGCAGCCAAGATCCTCGAACCCGGAACACTGAAGCTTTCTTT
CDR3: CASSQDPRTRNTEAFF

size: once
V: TRBV2
D: TRBD2
J: TRBJ2-5
DNA: TGTGCCAGCAGGGATAGCGGGGGGCGTCAAGAGACCCAGTACTTC
CDR3: CASRDSGGRQETQYF

size: .
V: TRBV5-1
D: TRBD1
J: TRBJ1-4
DNA: TGCGCCAGCAGCGGGGGACAGCTTGCAACTAATGAAAAACTGTTTTTT
CDR3: CASSGGQLATNEKLFF

size: once
V: TRBV6-5
D: .
J: TRBJ2-7
DNA: TGTGCCAGCAGGACTAAGTACGAGCAGTACTTC
CDR3: CASRTKYEQYF

size: few
V: TRBV27
D: .
J: TRBJ1-1
DNA: TGTGCCAGCAGTTTACGAGGGGGGACTGAAGCTTTCTTT
CDR3: CASSLRGGTEAFF

size: .
V: TRBV2
D: TRBD1
J: TRBJ1-1
DNA: TGTGCCAGCACCTACCGGGAGGGGACAGGTGAAGCTTTCTTT
CDR3: CASTYREGTGEAFF

size: .
V: TRBV7-2
D: TRBD1
J: TRBJ2-1
DNA: TGTGCCAGCAGAGCGGACAGGGGCGCCTACAATGAGCAGTTCTTC
CDR3: CASRADRGAYNEQFF

size: once
V: TRBV20-1
D: .
J: TRBJ1-1
DNA: TGCAGTGCTAGCCAATACACTGAAGCTTTCTTT
CDR3: CSASQYTEAFF

size: .
V: TRBV3-1/TRBV3-2
D: TRBD1
J: TRBJ1-4
DNA: TGTGCCAGCAGCCCCTCACTCAGGGGGTACAATGAAAAACTGTTTTTT
CDR3: CASSPSLRGYNEKLFF

size: .
V: TRBV7-9
D: .
J: TRBJ1-1
DNA: TGTGCCAGCAGCTTTGGGGGGAACACTGAAGCTTTCTTT
CDR3: CASSFGGNTEAFF

size: few
V: TRBV7-9
D: TRBD1
J: TRBJ1-2
DNA: TGTGCCAGCCGTCGGGGACAGGGAAACTATGGCTACACCTTC
CDR3: CASRRGQGNYGYTF